Presented here are 25 T cell receptor beta chains from one specimen sequenced in a study of technical replicates of blood from a handful of donors. The assay was immunoSEQ multiplex PCR, and TCRdb's table has in-frame clones only and misses some. Of tens of thousands of clones in the sample, around 95% were seen once. Specimen: T cells isolated from PBMCs. These receptors originate from a human donor in good health.

V usage is TRBV5-1 and J usage is TRBJ2-7; D possibly corresponds to TRBD2 (5 bases). The CDR3 has 15 residues. Trimming left V 3 bases short and J 1 base short, with 14 bases between. Per germline, CDR1 SGHRS and CDR2 YFSETQ. The CDR3 is CASSYEGSRSYEQYF. CDR3 bases: TGCGCCAGCAGCTATGAGGGCTCGCGGTCCTACGAGCAGTACTTC. The full variable domain, rest sourced from reference TRBV5-1 and TRBJ2-7, is KAGVTQTPRYLIKTRGQQVTLSCSPISGHRSVSWYQQTPGQGLQFLFEYFSETQRNKGNFPGRFSGRQFSNSRSEMNVSTLELGDSALYLCASSYEGSRSYEQYFGPGTRLTVT.

V gene TRBV30 combines with J gene TRBJ1-4; 7 nucleotides match TRBD1. Germline V gene data show CDR1 as GTSNPN and CDR2 as SVGIG (reference sequence). The junction had 7 bases not matched to a gene; V was cut back by 2 bases and J by 1 base. The CDR3 is 16 amino acids. Written as DNA, the CDR3 is TGTGCCTGGAGTTGTGCAGGGGGAGTAACTAATGAAAAACTGTTTTTT. It is translated as CAWSCAGGVTNEKLFF.

The J gene is TRBJ2-1, the V gene TRBV7-8, with 9 bases fitting TRBD2. With 6 bases clipped from V and 8 bases from J, the junction kept 11 bases outside the gene matches. Germline V CDR1 and CDR2: SGHVS, FQNEAQ. The CDR3 totals 15 residues. This chain's CDR3 is CASSQAGGNLDEQFF. The CDR3 DNA reads as TGTGCCAGCAGTCAAGCGGGGGGTAACTTAGATGAGCAGTTCTTC.

This chain links TRBV4-1 with TRBJ1-2, with D perhaps TRBD1 (5 bases). V was clipped by 2 bases and J by 8 bases, with 6 bases between them. This CDR3 region has 11 residues. Germline values: CDR1 MGHRA, CDR2 YSYEKL. CDR3 loop: CASSQRGGYTF. Written as DNA, the CDR3 is TGCGCCAGCAGCCAAAGGGGCGGCTACACCTTC.

This sequence joins TRBV25-1 and TRBJ2-3; 12 bases fit TRBD2. The CDR3 totals 15 residues. The germline gives CDR1 MGHDK, CDR2 SYGVNS. Unmatched junction bases numbered 8, after V lost 6 bases and J lost 7 bases. The CDR3 DNA reads TGTGCCAGCAGGATGACTAGCGGGAGTAGTAATACGCAGTATTTT. Amino acids: CASRMTSGSSNTQYF.

The CDR3 reads CASSLNRQETQYF. The CDR3 bases are TGTGCCAGCAGCTTGAACAGGCAAGAGACCCAGTACTTC. The chain recombines TRBV5-4 with TRBJ2-5; D might be TRBD1 (5 bases). Germline V gene data show CDR1 as SGHNT and CDR2 as YYREEE (reference sequence). The CDR3 covers 13 residues. The V and J ends lost 1 base and 2 bases respectively, with 6 bases between them.

V and J are TRBV9 and TRBJ2-7; 8 nucleotides agree with TRBD1. This CDR3 spans 15 amino acids. In germline, CDR1 is SGDLS, CDR2 YYNGEE. The V and J ends lost 0 bases and 5 bases, in that order; junction bases with no gene match: 7. The CDR3 bases are TGTGCCAGCAGCGTAGATGGCAGGGGGCCTGACGAGCAGTACTTC. This gives the protein CASSVDGRGPDEQYF.

This clone was seen once. The chain joins TRBV5-1 to TRBJ1-1; D might be TRBD1 (6 bases). Germline CDR1 and CDR2: SGHRS and YFSETQ. The germline V and J ends were trimmed by 3 bases and 7 bases, with 16 bases remaining between them. CDR3 length equals 14 residues. CDR3 loop: CASSSQQGWDEAFF. The CDR3 DNA is TGCGCCAGCAGCTCCCAACAGGGATGGGATGAAGCTTTCTTT.

V and J are TRBV30 and TRBJ2-4; no clear D gene. Germline assignment: CDR1 GTSNPN and CDR2 SVGIG (reference sequence). The CDR3 is made up of 12 amino acids. V lost 2 bases to trimming and J lost 10 bases, with 12 bases between them. The CDR3, as DNA: TGTGCCTGGAGTATGACTGGCGAGATTCAGTACTTC. It yields the protein CAWSMTGEIQYF.

V usage is TRBV6-1 and J usage is TRBJ2-7, with D uncertain. The CDR3 covers 16 residues. Germline V gene data show CDR1 as MNHNS and CDR2 as SASEGT. With 2 bases removed from V and 2 bases from J, the gap between germline ends came to 16 bases. The CDR3 DNA sequence: TGTGCCAGCAGTGAACGTCGAGCTTACACAGCCTACGAGCAGTACTTC. Translating gives CASSERRAYTAYEQYF.

The chain joins TRBV7-9 to TRBJ1-1; no clear D gene. The germline gives CDR1 SEHNR, CDR2 FQNEAQ (reference sequence). Between the trimmed V and J ends, which lost 1 base and 1 base, there was a span of 7 bases. The CDR3 is 14 residues long. DNA of the CDR3: TGTGCCAGCAGCTTAGGGGCACCGAACACTGAAGCTTTCTTT. This encodes CASSLGAPNTEAFF.

The rearrangement joins TRBV6-5 to TRBJ1-5; D is unresolved. The V gene's germline CDR1 is MNHEY and CDR2 SVGAGI. There are 13 residues in the CDR3. V was cut by 5 bases and J by 4 bases, with 9 bases left in between. CDR3 in DNA: TGTGCCAGCAGTACCCACATAAATCAGCCCCAGCATTTT. Amino acid sequence: CASSTHINQPQHF.

This chain links TRBV28 with TRBJ2-3; D possibly corresponds to TRBD1 (6 bases). Per germline, CDR1 MDHEN and CDR2 SYDVKM. The CDR3 runs 16 residues. V lost 3 bases to trimming and J lost 3 bases, with 16 bases between them. Written as DNA, the CDR3 is TGTGCCAGCAGTTTGGTGGGGGCGAGGGGGACAGATACGCAGTATTTT. Translating it yields CASSLVGARGTDTQYF.

J is TRBJ2-1 and V is TRBV29-1, with a weak D call TRBD2 (6 bases). The V end lost 6 bases, the J end lost 3 bases, and 12 bases lay between the germline ends. This CDR3 spans 13 amino acids. Per germline, CDR1 SQVTM and CDR2 ANQGSEA. The CDR3 loop reads CSVGRGNYNEQFF. CDR3 nucleotide sequence: TGCAGCGTCGGACGGGGGAACTACAATGAGCAGTTCTTC.

The rearrangement joins TRBV5-6 to TRBJ1-2; D may be TRBD1 (6 bases). V gave up 4 bases and J gave up 2 bases, with 9 bases separating them. Germline V gene sequence: CDR1 SGHDT, CDR2 YYEEEE. The CDR3 has 13 amino acids. Written as DNA, the CDR3 is TGTGCCAGCAGCCCAGGACAGAACTATGGCTACACCTTC. The encoded protein is CASSPGQNYGYTF.

The gene calls are TRBV5-4 and TRBJ2-4; possibly TRBD1 for D (6 bases). Germline loops: CDR1 SGHNT, CDR2 YYREEE (reference sequence). Deletions cut 4 bases from V and 7 bases from J, with 15 bases between. CDR3 length equals 14 residues. For the CDR3, the DNA is TGTGCCAGCAGCCACGCTAAAGACAGGAACATTCAGTACTTC. It specifies CASSHAKDRNIQYF.

This clone showed up just once. J is TRBJ2-7 and V is TRBV5-6; a weak D match, TRBD1 (6 bases). CDR1 SGHDT and CDR2 YYEEEE come from the germline V gene. The V end lost 3 bases, the J end lost 2 bases, and 12 bases lay between the germline ends. This CDR3 has 14 amino acids. Written as DNA, the CDR3 is TGTGCCAGCAGCTACCCGGGACAAACCTACGAGCAGTACTTC. It encodes CASSYPGQTYEQYF.

The V call is TRBV30, the J call TRBJ1-1; TRBD1 is a possible D gene (5 bases). In germline, CDR1 is GTSNPN, CDR2 SVGIG (reference sequence). The CDR3 loop spans 15 amino acids. Trimming shortened V by 0 bases and J by 6 bases, and 17 bases separated the two germline ends. As DNA, the CDR3 is TGTGCCTGGAGTGTAGGACACCCTTACCCACCTGAAGCTTTCTTT. Protein: CAWSVGHPYPPEAFF. Based on the CDR3 plus reference TRBV30 and TRBJ1-1, the full variable domain is SQTIHQWPATLVQPVGSPLSLECTVEGTSNPNLYWYRQAAGRGLQLLFYSVGIGQISSEVPQNLSASRPQDRQFILSSKKLLLSDSGFYLCAWSVGHPYPPEAFFGQGTRLTVV.

This clone has just one count. This chain uses TRBV9 with TRBJ2-3; D not certain. This CDR3 is 14 amino acids long. Trimming stripped 0 bases from V and 1 base from J, with 6 bases between. Germline-derived CDR1 and CDR2 are SGDLS and YYNGEE. The CDR3 bases are TGTGCCAGCAGCGTAGACGGTGGCACAGATACGCAGTATTTT. Its protein is CASSVDGGTDTQYF.

V and J are TRBV20-1 and TRBJ1-1, with unresolved D. The germline V and J ends were trimmed by 5 bases and 3 bases, with 7 bases remaining between them. This CDR3 has 11 amino acids. The germline V gene has CDR1 DFQATT and CDR2 SNEGSKA (reference sequence). The CDR3 DNA reads TGCAGTGCTCGTGACTACACTGAAGCTTTCTTT. It translates to CSARDYTEAFF.

This clone was picked up one time. The CDR3 sequence: CASSLGTGGTGELFF. CDR3 sequence (DNA): TGTGCCAGCAGCTTAGGGACAGGGGGCACCGGGGAGCTGTTTTTT. This chain uses TRBV11-2 with TRBJ2-2; 10 bases match TRBD1. V was pared by 1 base and J by 4 bases, with 0 bases of the junction left unmatched. The V gene's germline CDR1 is SGHAT and CDR2 FQNNGV. This CDR3 is built from 15 residues.

The chain is built from TRBV28 and TRBJ2-7, with a possible D match to TRBD1 (5 bases). Germline CDR1 is MDHEN and CDR2 is SYDVKM. The CDR3 length is 12 residues. The germline V and J ends were trimmed by 3 bases and 7 bases, with 10 bases remaining between them. For the CDR3, the DNA is TGTGCCAGCAGTTTCCCAGGGAAAGAGCAGTACTTC. Translation: CASSFPGKEQYF. The full variable domain, rest sourced from reference TRBV28 and TRBJ2-7, is DVKVTQSSRYLVKRTGEKVFLECVQDMDHENMFWYRQDPGLGLRLIYFSYDVKMKEKGDIPEGYSVSREKKERFSLILESASTNQTSMYLCASSFPGKEQYFGPGTRLTVT.

Regarding this clone: Other DNA sequences in the same sample also yield this CDR3. The CDR3, as DNA: TGTGCCAGCAGCGTAGGTCAGGGGAACACTGAAGCTTTCTTT. Its translation: CASSVGQGNTEAFF. The chain employs TRBV9 and TRBJ1-1, with D possibly being TRBD1 (5 bases). Trimming pared 0 bases from V and 1 base from J, leaving 7 bases between. CDR3 size: 14 residues. Germline lookup yields CDR1 SGDLS and CDR2 YYNGEE.

The chain has TRBV29-1 and TRBJ2-1; 8 bases are a match to TRBD1. This CDR3 has 13 amino acids. The germline V gene has CDR1 SQVTM and CDR2 ANQGSEA. CDR3 nucleotide sequence: TGCACCTTATATGTCGGACAGGGCAATGAGCAGTTCTTC. Protein product: CTLYVGQGNEQFF.

V is TRBV9 and J is TRBJ1-2; possibly TRBD1 for D (6 bases). CDR3 length: 15 residues. Trimming took 0 bases from V and 5 from J, leaving 14 bases between them. CDR1 is SGDLS and CDR2 is YYNGEE in the germline V gene. CDR3 nucleotide sequence: TGTGCCAGCAGCGTAGCCGCAGGGGCTGTATATGGCTACACCTTC. It encodes CASSVAAGAVYGYTF.